These 32 T cell receptor beta chains were all obtained from the same sample, sequenced in a study of blood T cell repertoires in COVID-19. Clones were sequenced by immunoSEQ multiplex PCR, and TCRdb holds only the in-frame ones, with some missing. The data hold 250,000 to 300,000 clones, with about 88% observed a single time. The sequencing sample was made of peripheral blood. The receptor source for this set is a woman aged 40-49 years who had recovered from COVID-19.

The chain carries TRBV7-8 and TRBJ2-5; no firm D call. The CDR3 totals 14 residues. In germline, CDR1 is SGHVS, CDR2 FQNEAQ. The V end lost 5 bases, the J end lost 4 bases, and 14 bases lay between the germline ends. CDR3 sequence: CASSTSKAAETQYF. The CDR3 coding sequence is TGTGCCAGCAGCACTTCAAAAGCCGCAGAGACCCAGTACTTC.

The chain couples TRBV5-5 to TRBJ1-3, with 10 bases that match TRBD1. The CDR3 consists of 19 residues. The V gene's germline CDR1 is SGHKS and CDR2 YYEKEE (reference sequence). After removal of 3 bases from V and 4 bases from J, the junction contained 16 bases not matched to a gene. CDR3: CASSSMVPGQGSTGNTIYF. The CDR3 DNA sequence: TGTGCCAGCAGCTCGATGGTCCCGGGACAGGGGTCTACCGGAAACACCATATATTTT.

The chain is built from TRBV4-1 and TRBJ2-3, with a weak D call TRBD1 (6 bases). V was cut by 8 bases and J by 1 base, with 16 bases left in between. CDR1 and CDR2 (germline): MGHRA, YSYEKL. The CDR3 is made up of 15 amino acids. This CDR3 reads CASGTQGLGTDTQYF. DNA for the CDR3: TGCGCCAGCGGGACCCAGGGGCTCGGCACAGATACGCAGTATTTT.

V usage is TRBV23-1 and J usage is TRBJ2-7; TRBD2 is a possible D gene (8 bases). TRBV23-1 is filed as an ORF, its function uncertain. The V end was cut by 3 bases, the J end by 6 bases, with 27 bases between. The CDR3 runs to 18 residues. The CDR3 DNA reads as TGCGCCAGCAGTCACCCCCAGGGGGGAGGTTTAGCGGGAAGCGAGCAGTACGTC. This translates into CASSHPQGGGLAGSEQYV.

This chain uses TRBV10-1 with TRBJ2-7; possible D gene TRBD1, 6 bases. The CDR3 consists of 13 residues. The germline V gene encodes CDR1 WNHNN and CDR2 SYGVQD (reference sequence). V lost 0 bases and J lost 6, with 9 bases in between. The CDR3 is CASSESQGAEQYF. The CDR3 nucleotides are TGCGCCAGCAGTGAGTCACAGGGTGCCGAGCAGTACTTC.

The V call is TRBV5-1, the J call TRBJ2-3; D possibly corresponds to TRBD2 (6 bases). CDR1 is SGHRS and CDR2 is YFSETQ in the germline V gene. The V gene lost 0 bases and the J gene lost 2 bases, with 10 bases spanning the gap. The CDR3 spans 15 residues. The CDR3 spells CASSLDGGVTDTQYF. DNA of the CDR3: TGCGCCAGCAGCTTGGACGGAGGGGTCACAGATACGCAGTATTTT.

The V call is TRBV18, the J call TRBJ2-7; D gene uncertain. Germline CDR1 KGHSH, CDR2 LQKENI. V lost 0 bases and J lost 6, with 6 bases in between. The CDR3 is made up of 12 amino acids. This chain's CDR3 is CASSPPFSEQYF. The CDR3 coding sequence is TGTGCCAGCTCACCACCTTTCAGCGAGCAGTACTTC.

This rearrangement joins TRBV28 to TRBJ1-4; 7 positions agree with TRBD1. Germline CDR1 is MDHEN and CDR2 is SYDVKM. The J segment lost 0 bases and the V segment lost 8 bases, leaving 6 bases of the junction unmatched. The CDR3 consists of 15 residues. The CDR3, as DNA: TGTGCCAGCGAATCCGGGACAGCAACTAATGAAAAACTGTTTTTT. Its protein is CASESGTATNEKLFF.

V is TRBV3-1 (or the pseudogene TRBV3-2) and J is TRBJ2-3; 9 nucleotides line up with TRBD2. CDR3 size: 16 residues. Unmatched junction bases numbered 8, after V lost 6 bases and J lost 1 base. CDR1 is LGHDT and CDR2 is YNNKEL in the germline V gene (reference sequence). CDR3 sequence reads: CASSREIAGGTDTQYF. The DNA of the CDR3 is TGTGCCAGCAGTCGGGAAATAGCGGGGGGCACAGATACGCAGTATTTT.

CDR3: CASRRTGELFF. As DNA, the CDR3 is TGTGCCAGCAGGCGGACCGGGGAGCTGTTTTTT. The V and J genes are TRBV12-3 or TRBV12-4 and TRBJ2-2, with D uncertain. Trimming removed 6 bases from V and 5 bases from J, with 4 bases in between. The CDR3 consists of 11 residues.

This chain links TRBV5-4 with TRBJ1-2, with D unresolved. From germline, CDR1 is SGHNT and CDR2 YYREEE (reference sequence). V was pared by 2 bases and J by 10 bases, with 15 bases between. The length of the CDR3 is 13 residues. The CDR3 sequence: CASSLGALRDYTF. CDR3 in DNA: TGTGCCAGCAGCTTAGGTGCGCTACGGGACTACACCTTC.

The V gene is TRBV27, the J gene TRBJ2-2; possibly TRBD2 for D (5 bases). Germline V gives CDR1 MNHEY, CDR2 SMNVEV (reference sequence). The CDR3 loop spans 13 amino acids. The V end lost 3 bases, the J end lost 3 bases, and 5 bases lay between the germline ends. The CDR3 loop reads CASSLGDTGELFF. DNA for the CDR3: TGTGCCAGCAGTTTGGGAGACACCGGGGAGCTGTTTTTT.

V usage is TRBV12-2 and J usage is TRBJ2-7; the table gives TRBD1 as D, unverified against the DNA. TRBV12-2 is an annotated pseudogene. This CDR3 is 15 amino acids long. CDR3 sequence (DNA): TGTGCAAGTCGCCCGACAGAGAAGATCGCCGACGAGCAGTACTTC. This encodes CASRPTEKIADEQYF.

The J gene is TRBJ1-1, the V gene TRBV15, with D uncertain. The CDR3 is made up of 14 amino acids. Germline V gives CDR1 LNHNV, CDR2 YYDKDF (reference sequence). The ends were cut back, 4 bases at V and 10 bases at J, with 19 bases in the middle. DNA of the CDR3: TGTGCCACCAGCACGTCGGACCTCGGCGGGGTAGCTTTCTTT. Translated: CATSTSDLGGVAFF.

J is TRBJ2-2 and V is TRBV19; D might be TRBD2 (6 bases). V was cut by 2 bases and J by 3 bases, with 10 bases left in between. Germline CDR1 reads LNHDA; CDR2 reads SQIVND (reference sequence). This CDR3 has 15 amino acids. For the CDR3, the DNA is TGTGCCAGTAGTATACGGGAGTGGGACACCGGGGAGCTGTTTTTT. Translated: CASSIREWDTGELFF. Based on the CDR3 plus reference TRBV19 and TRBJ2-2, the full variable domain is DGGITQSPKYLFRKEGQNVTLSCEQNLNHDAMYWYRQDPGQGLRLIYYSQIVNDFQKGDIAEGYSVSREKKESFPLTVTSAQKNPTAFYLCASSIREWDTGELFFGEGSRLTVL.

This sequence joins TRBV7-2 and TRBJ2-3; D is undetermined. CDR1 SGHTA and CDR2 FQGNSA come from the germline V gene. The V gene lost 0 bases and the J gene lost 3 bases, with 10 bases spanning the gap. The CDR3 is 15 amino acids. This CDR3 reads CASSLAGRNTDTQYF. CDR3 nucleotide sequence: TGTGCCAGCAGCTTAGCGGGCAGAAATACAGATACGCAGTATTTT.

V is TRBV10-3 and J is TRBJ2-1; D remains ambiguous. The germline gives CDR1 ENHRY, CDR2 SYGVKD. The CDR3 has 16 amino acids. V was shortened by 4 bases and J by 0 bases, with 13 bases between the two germline ends. The CDR3 coding sequence is TGTGCCATCAGTGCTGGGCAAGGTAGCTCCTACAATGAGCAGTTCTTC. It yields the protein CAISAGQGSSYNEQFF.

The chain carries TRBV21-1 and TRBJ2-7; the table's D call, TRBD1, was not checked against the DNA. TRBV21-1 is reported as a pseudogene. The CDR3 totals 17 residues. The CDR3 DNA reads TGTGCCAGCAGCGATCACCCCGGGCAGGGGGCTTACTACGAGCAGTACTTC. It translates to CASSDHPGQGAYYEQYF.

The chain links TRBV6-5 to TRBJ2-1; maybe TRBD2 (5 bases). Trimming pared 4 bases from V and 1 base from J, leaving 11 bases between. The CDR3 has 15 residues. CDR1 is MNHEY, CDR2 SVGAGI, per germline. The CDR3 here is CASSSYGGSYNEQFF. The DNA for the CDR3 is TGTGCCAGCAGTTCCTATGGCGGGTCCTACAATGAGCAGTTCTTC.

The chain joins TRBV11-2 to TRBJ2-3; 10 positions match TRBD2. The CDR3 is made up of 16 amino acids. V trimming: 4 bases; J trimming: 9 bases; junction bases outside the gene matches: 13. Germline loops: CDR1 SGHAT, CDR2 FQNNGV. The CDR3 nucleotides are TGTGCCAGCAGCTCCGAGTTAGGGCTAGCGGGAGTAACGCAGTATTTT. As protein: CASSSELGLAGVTQYF.

CDR3 residues: CASSYGPQETQYF. CDR3 DNA: TGTGCCAGCAGTTACGGCCCCCAAGAGACCCAGTACTTC. V gene TRBV6-6 combines with J gene TRBJ2-5, with D hard to call. The CDR3 spans 13 residues. The V gene's germline CDR1 is MNHNY and CDR2 SVGAGI (reference sequence). V was clipped by 2 bases and J by 1 base, with 5 bases between them.

The table lists this clone with a count of one. V usage is TRBV6-5 and J usage is TRBJ1-1; 7 nucleotides align to TRBD1. J gave up 2 bases and V 6 bases, and 3 bases lay outside the gene matches. The CDR3 length is 13 residues. Germline CDR1 MNHEY, CDR2 SVGAGI. CDR3 nucleotides: TGTGCCAGCAGCAGGGACAGAAACACTGAAGCTTTCTTT. It translates to CASSRDRNTEAFF.

CDR3 sequence (DNA): TGTGCCAGCAGCCTGACAGGGCACATCGCGAACACCGGGGAGCTGTTTTTT. Its translation: CASSLTGHIANTGELFF. V usage is TRBV11-2 and J usage is TRBJ2-2; 7 bases line up with TRBD1. Germline CDR1 and CDR2: SGHAT and FQNNGV. V lost 5 bases and J lost 0; bases outside the gene matches: 9. The CDR3 extends over 17 amino acids.

This rearrangement joins TRBV15 to TRBJ2-1; D is perhaps TRBD1 (6 bases). Trimming stripped 0 bases from V and 8 bases from J, with 17 bases between. Germline V gives CDR1 LNHNV, CDR2 YYDKDF (reference sequence). This CDR3 contains 16 residues. CDR3 DNA: TGTGCCACCAGCAGAGATCAGGACAGCATGGACGATGAGCAGTTCTTC. Its translation: CATSRDQDSMDDEQFF. Full variable domain (missing parts from reference TRBV15 and TRBJ2-1): DAMVIQNPRYQVTQFGKPVTLSCSQTLNHNVMYWYQQKSSQAPKLLFHYYDKDFNNEADTPDNFQSRRPNTSFCFLDIRSPGLGDTAMYLCATSRDQDSMDDEQFFGPGTRLTVL.

The chain recombines TRBV27 with TRBJ2-3, with 11 positions matching TRBD1. This CDR3 region has 14 residues. The germline V gene has CDR1 MNHEY and CDR2 SMNVEV (reference sequence). Losses at the gene ends were 3 bases for V and 7 bases for J; bases not matched to a gene: 3. For the CDR3, the DNA is TGTGCCAGCAGTTTCGGGGACAGGGGGTATACGCAGTATTTT. Residues: CASSFGDRGYTQYF.

The V and J genes are TRBV19 and TRBJ1-4, with 8 nucleotides matching TRBD1. Trimming cost V 9 bases and J 5 bases; bases outside gene matches: 11. Germline loops: CDR1 LNHDA, CDR2 SQIVND (reference sequence). The CDR3 length is 15 residues. CDR3 region: CASTVQGASNEKLFF. The DNA for the CDR3 is TGTGCCAGCACAGTTCAGGGGGCATCGAATGAAAAACTGTTTTTT.

The chain combines TRBV5-4 with TRBJ2-7; 11 bases are a match to TRBD1. This CDR3 spans 15 amino acids. The germline V gene encodes CDR1 SGHNT and CDR2 YYREEE (reference sequence). Germline trimming cut 0 bases from V and 4 bases from J; bases unmatched to any gene: 3. This CDR3 reads CASSLAGTGGYEQYF. The DNA of the CDR3 is TGTGCCAGCAGCTTGGCTGGGACAGGGGGGTACGAGCAGTACTTC.

The J gene is TRBJ1-3, the V gene TRBV18; D might be TRBD1 (6 bases). V dropped 4 bases and J dropped 8 bases, with 12 bases sitting between them. CDR1 is KGHSH, CDR2 LQKENI, per germline. CDR3 length: 13 amino acids. The CDR3 DNA sequence: TGTGCCAGCTCACGGACCCAGGGGCACACCATATATTTT. Translated: CASSRTQGHTIYF.

This chain links TRBV6-2 or TRBV6-3 with TRBJ1-2; 7 bases are a match to TRBD1. The V segment lost 5 bases and the J segment 4 bases; nucleotides outside the gene matches: 10. Per the germline V gene, CDR1 is MNHEY and CDR2 is SVGEGT. The CDR3 has 15 amino acids. CDR3 sequence: CASSKTRDSFYGYTF. The CDR3 nucleotides read TGTGCCAGCAGTAAAACCCGGGACAGTTTCTATGGCTACACCTTC.

This clone was found once. The chain couples TRBV6-2 or TRBV6-3 to TRBJ2-7, with D unresolved. Germline loops: CDR1 MNHEY, CDR2 SVGEGT. V was cut by 0 bases and J by 6 bases, with 9 bases left in between. This CDR3 contains 13 residues. The CDR3 spells CASSYSNFGEQYV. The CDR3 DNA reads as TGTGCCAGCAGTTACTCGAACTTCGGCGAGCAGTACGTC.

This chain uses TRBV6-1 with TRBJ1-6; D gene ambiguous. Trimming stripped 2 bases from V and 10 bases from J, with 9 bases between. Per the germline V gene, CDR1 is MNHNS and CDR2 is SASEGT. The CDR3 is 13 amino acids. The CDR3 nucleotides read TGTGCCAGCAGTGAATCAAGGAGATCACCCCTCCACTTT. This encodes CASSESRRSPLHF.

The chain combines TRBV5-4 with TRBJ2-2; D is uncertain. Germline CDR1 and CDR2: SGHNT and YYREEE (reference sequence). The germline V and J ends were trimmed by 3 bases and 7 bases, with 4 bases remaining between them. This CDR3 comprises 11 residues. The chain's CDR3 is CASSYLGELFF. CDR3 nucleotides: TGTGCCAGCAGCTATCTCGGGGAGCTGTTTTTT. The full variable domain, rest sourced from reference TRBV5-4 and TRBJ2-2, is ETGVTQSPTHLIKTRGQQVTLRCSSQSGHNTVSWYQQALGQGPQFIFQYYREEENGRGNFPPRFSGLQFPNYSSELNVNALELDDSALYLCASSYLGELFFGEGSRLTVL.